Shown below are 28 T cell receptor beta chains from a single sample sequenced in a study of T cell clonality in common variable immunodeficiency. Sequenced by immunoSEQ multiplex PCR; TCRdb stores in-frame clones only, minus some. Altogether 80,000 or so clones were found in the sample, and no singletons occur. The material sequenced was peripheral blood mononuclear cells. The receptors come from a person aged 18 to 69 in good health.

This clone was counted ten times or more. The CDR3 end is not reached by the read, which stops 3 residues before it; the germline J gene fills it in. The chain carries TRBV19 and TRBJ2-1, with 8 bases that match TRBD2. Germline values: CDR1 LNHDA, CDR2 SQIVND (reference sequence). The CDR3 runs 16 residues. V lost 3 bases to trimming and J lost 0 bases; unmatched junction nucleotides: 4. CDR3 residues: CASSISGIGSYNEQFF. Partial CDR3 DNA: TGTGCCAGTAGTATTAGCGGGATTGGCTCCTACAATGAG. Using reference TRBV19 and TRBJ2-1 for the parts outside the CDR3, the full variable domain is DGGITQSPKYLFRKEGQNVTLSCEQNLNHDAMYWYRQDPGQGLRLIYYSQIVNDFQKGDIAEGYSVSREKKESFPLTVTSAQKNPTAFYLCASSISGIGSYNEQFFGPGTRLTVL.

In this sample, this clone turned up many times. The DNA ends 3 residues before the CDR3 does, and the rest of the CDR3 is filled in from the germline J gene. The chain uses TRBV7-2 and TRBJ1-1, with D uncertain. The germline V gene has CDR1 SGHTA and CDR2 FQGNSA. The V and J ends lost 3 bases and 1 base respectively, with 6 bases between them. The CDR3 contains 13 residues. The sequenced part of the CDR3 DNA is TGTGCCAGCAGCTTCTCGGGGAACACTGAA. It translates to CASSFSGNTE. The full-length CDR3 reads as CASSFSGNTEAFF. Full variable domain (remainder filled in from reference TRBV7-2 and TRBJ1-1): GAGVSQSPSNKVTEKGKDVELRCDPISGHTALYWYRQSLGQGLEFLIYFQGNSAPDKSGLPSDRFSAERTGGSVSTLTIQRTQQEDSAVYLCASSFSGNTEAFFGQGTRLTVV.

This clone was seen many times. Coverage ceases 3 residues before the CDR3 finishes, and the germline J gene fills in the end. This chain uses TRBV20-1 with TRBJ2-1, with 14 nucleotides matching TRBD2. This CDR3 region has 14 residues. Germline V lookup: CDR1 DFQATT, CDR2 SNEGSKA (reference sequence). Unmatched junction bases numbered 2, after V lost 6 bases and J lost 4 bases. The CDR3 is CSARTSGRYNEQFF. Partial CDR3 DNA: TGCAGTGCAAGGACTAGCGGGAGGTACAATGAG.

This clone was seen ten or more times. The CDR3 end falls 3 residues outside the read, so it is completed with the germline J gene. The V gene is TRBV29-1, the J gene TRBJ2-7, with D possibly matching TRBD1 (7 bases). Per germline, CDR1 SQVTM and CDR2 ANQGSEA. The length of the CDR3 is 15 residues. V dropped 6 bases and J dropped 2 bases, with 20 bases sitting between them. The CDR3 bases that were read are TGCAGCGTGGGGGGATTGACAGGGAGGCCCTACGAG. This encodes CSVGGLTGRPYE. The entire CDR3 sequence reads CSVGGLTGRPYEQYF.

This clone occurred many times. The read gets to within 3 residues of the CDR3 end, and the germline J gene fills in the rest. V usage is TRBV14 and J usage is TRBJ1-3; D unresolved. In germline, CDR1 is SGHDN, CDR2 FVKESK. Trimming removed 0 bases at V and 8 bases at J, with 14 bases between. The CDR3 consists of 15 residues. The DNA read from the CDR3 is TGTGCCAGCAGCCAAGATCCTCGGGGTAGGGACACC. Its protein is CASSQDPRGRDT. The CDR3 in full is CASSQDPRGRDTIYF.

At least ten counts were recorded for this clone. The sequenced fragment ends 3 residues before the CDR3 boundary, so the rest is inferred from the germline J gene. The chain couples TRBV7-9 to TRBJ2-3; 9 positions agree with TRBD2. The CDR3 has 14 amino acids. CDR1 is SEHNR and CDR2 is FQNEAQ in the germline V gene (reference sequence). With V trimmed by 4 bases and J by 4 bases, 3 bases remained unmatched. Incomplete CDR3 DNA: TGTGCCAGCAGCTATAGCGGGAGCTCAGATACG. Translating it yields CASSYSGSSDT. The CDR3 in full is CASSYSGSSDTQYF.

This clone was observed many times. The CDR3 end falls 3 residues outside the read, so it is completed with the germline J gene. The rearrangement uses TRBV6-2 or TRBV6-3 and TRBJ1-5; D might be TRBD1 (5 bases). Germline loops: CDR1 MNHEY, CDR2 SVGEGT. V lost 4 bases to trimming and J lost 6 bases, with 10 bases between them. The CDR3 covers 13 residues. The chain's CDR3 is CASSFGTSQPQHF. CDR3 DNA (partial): TGTGCCAGCAGTTTCGGGACTTCTCAGCCC.

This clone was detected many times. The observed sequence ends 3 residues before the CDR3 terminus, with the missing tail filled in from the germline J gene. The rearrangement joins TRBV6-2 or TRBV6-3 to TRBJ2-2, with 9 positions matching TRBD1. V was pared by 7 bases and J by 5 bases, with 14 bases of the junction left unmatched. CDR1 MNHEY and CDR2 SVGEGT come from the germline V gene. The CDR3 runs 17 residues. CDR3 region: CASTRLGGTGRTGELFF. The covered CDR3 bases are TGTGCCAGCACTAGACTTGGGGGGACAGGGCGGACCGGGGAG.

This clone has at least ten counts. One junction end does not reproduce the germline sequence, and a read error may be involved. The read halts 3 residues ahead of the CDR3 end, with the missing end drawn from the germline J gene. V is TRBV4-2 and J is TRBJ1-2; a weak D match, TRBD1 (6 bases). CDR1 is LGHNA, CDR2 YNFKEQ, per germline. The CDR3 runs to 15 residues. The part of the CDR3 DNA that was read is TGCGCCAGCAGCCAAGCCCTCGGGGACAACAGGGGC. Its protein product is CASSQALGDNRG. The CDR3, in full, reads CASSQALGDNRGYTF.

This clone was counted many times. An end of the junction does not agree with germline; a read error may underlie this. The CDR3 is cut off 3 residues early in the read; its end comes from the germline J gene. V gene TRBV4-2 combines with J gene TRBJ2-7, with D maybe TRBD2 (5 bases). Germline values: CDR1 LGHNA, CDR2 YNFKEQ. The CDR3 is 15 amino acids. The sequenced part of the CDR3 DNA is TGCGCCAGCAGCGACGACGCCGGGGTAGCCTACGAG. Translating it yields CASSDDAGVAYE. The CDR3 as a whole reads CASSDDAGVAYEQYF.

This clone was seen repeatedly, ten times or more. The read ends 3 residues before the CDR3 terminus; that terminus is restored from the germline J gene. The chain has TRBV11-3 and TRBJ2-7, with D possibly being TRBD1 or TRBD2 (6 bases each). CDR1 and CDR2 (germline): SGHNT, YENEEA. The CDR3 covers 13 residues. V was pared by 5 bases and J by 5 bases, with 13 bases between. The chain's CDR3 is CASSQHREDEQYF. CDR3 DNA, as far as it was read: TGTGCCAGCAGCCAACACAGGGAGGACGAG.

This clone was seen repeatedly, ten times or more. CDR3 loop: CASSFGTPSYNEQFF. The CDR3 DNA, read in part, is TGCGCCAGCAGCTTTGGGACACCCTCCTACAATGAG. V gene TRBV5-1 combines with J gene TRBJ2-1; D is perhaps TRBD1 (6 bases). The read halts 3 residues ahead of the CDR3 end, with the missing end drawn from the germline J gene. The CDR3 has 15 residues. Germline lookup yields CDR1 SGHRS and CDR2 YFSETQ. Trimming pared 2 bases from V and 0 bases from J, leaving 9 bases between.

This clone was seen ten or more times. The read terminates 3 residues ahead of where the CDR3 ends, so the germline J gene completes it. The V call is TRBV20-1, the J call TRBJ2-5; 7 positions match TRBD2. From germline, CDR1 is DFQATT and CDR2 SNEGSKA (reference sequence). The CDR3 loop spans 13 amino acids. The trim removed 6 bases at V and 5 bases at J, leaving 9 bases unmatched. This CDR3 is CSAAGRAGETQYF. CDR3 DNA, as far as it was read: TGCAGTGCCGCCGGGAGAGCGGGGGAGACC.

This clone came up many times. CDR3 loop: CSARVGGDTQYF. The CDR3 bases that were read are TGCAGTGCTAGAGTCGGGGGGGATACG. This rearrangement joins TRBV20-1 to TRBJ2-3; 7 bases fit TRBD2. The read terminates 3 residues ahead of where the CDR3 ends, so the germline J gene completes it. CDR1 DFQATT and CDR2 SNEGSKA come from the germline V gene (reference sequence). This CDR3 has 12 residues. Trimming removed 1 base from V and 6 bases from J; junction bases left unmatched: 1.

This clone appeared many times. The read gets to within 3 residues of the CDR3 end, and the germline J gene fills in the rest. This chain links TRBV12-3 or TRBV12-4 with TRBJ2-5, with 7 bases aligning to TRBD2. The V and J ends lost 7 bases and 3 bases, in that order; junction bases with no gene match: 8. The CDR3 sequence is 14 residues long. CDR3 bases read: TGTGCCAGCACCGCTGGCGGGAGTAAAGAGACC. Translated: CASTAGGSKET. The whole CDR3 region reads CASTAGGSKETQYF.

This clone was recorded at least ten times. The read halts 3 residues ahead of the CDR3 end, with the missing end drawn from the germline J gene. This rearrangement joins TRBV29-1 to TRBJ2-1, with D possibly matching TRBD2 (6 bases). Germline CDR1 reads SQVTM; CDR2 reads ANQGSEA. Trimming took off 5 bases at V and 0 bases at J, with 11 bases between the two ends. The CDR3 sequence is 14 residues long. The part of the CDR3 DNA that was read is TGCAGCGTTCCCCGGGACTCCTCCTACAATGAG. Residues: CSVPRDSSYNE. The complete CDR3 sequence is CSVPRDSSYNEQFF.

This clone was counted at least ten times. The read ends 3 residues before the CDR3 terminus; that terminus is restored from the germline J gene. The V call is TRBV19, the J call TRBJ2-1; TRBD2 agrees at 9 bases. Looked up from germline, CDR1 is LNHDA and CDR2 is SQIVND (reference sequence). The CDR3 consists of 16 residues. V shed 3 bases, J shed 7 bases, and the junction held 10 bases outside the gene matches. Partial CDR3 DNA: TGTGCCAGTAGTATTAGTAGCGGGAGTTCTAGGAATGAG. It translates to CASSISSGSSRNE. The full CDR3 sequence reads CASSISSGSSRNEQFF.

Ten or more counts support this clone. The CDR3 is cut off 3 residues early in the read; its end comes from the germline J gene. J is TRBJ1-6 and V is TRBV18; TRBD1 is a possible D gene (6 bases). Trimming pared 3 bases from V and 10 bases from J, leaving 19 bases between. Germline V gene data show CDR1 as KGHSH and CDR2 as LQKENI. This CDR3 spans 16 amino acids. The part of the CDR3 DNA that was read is TGTGCCAGCTCACCTTCTGACAGAGGGGGAGGATCACCC. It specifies CASSPSDRGGGSP. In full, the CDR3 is CASSPSDRGGGSPLHF.

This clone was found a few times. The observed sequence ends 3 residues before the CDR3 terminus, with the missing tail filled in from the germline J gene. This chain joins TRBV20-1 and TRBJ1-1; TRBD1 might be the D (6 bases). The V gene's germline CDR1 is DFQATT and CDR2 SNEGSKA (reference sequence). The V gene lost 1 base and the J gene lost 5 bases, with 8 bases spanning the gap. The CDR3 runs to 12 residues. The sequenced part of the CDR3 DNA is TGCAGTGCTAGAGCAGGACAGACTGAA. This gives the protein CSARAGQTE. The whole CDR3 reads CSARAGQTEAFF.

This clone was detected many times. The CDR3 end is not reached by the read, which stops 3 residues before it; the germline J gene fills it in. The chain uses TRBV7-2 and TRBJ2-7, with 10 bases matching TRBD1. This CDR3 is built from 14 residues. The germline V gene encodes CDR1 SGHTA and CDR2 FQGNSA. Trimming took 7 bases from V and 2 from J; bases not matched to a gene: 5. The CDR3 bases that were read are TGTGCCAGCAAAGTGACAGGGGGCCCCTACGAG. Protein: CASKVTGGPYE. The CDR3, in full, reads CASKVTGGPYEQYF.

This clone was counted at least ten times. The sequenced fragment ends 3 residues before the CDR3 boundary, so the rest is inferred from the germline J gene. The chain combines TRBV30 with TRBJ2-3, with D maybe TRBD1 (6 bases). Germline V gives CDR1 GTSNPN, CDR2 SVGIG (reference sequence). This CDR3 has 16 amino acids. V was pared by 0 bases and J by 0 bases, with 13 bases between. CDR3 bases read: TGTGCCTGGAGTGTCTACAGGACAGCTAGCACAGATACG. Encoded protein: CAWSVYRTASTDT. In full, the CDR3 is CAWSVYRTASTDTQYF.

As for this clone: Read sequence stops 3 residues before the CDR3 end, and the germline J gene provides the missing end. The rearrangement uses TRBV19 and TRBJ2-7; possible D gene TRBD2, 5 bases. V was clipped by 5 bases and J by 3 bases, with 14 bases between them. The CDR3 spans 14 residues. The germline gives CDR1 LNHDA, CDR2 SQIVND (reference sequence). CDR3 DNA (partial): TGTGCCAGTAGTTCGGCCTCCCGGGGCTACGAG. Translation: CASSSASRGYE. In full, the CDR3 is CASSSASRGYEQYF.

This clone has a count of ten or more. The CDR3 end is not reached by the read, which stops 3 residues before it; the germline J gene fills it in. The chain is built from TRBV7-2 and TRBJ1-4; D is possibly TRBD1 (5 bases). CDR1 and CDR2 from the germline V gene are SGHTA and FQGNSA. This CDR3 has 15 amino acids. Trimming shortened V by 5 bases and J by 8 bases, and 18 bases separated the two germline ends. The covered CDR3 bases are TGTGCCAGCAGCCTATCGGGAGGGGAAGAAGAAAAA. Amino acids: CASSLSGGEEEK. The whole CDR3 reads CASSLSGGEEEKLFF.

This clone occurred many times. Here the CDR3 reads CASSLEQGAFTQYF. The CDR3 bases that were read are TGTGCCAGCAGCTTAGAGCAGGGGGCCTTTACC. This chain joins TRBV7-2 and TRBJ2-5, with TRBD1 identical over 8 bases. With the read ending 3 residues before the CDR3 end, the germline J gene is used to fill in that end. Per the germline V gene, CDR1 is SGHTA and CDR2 is FQGNSA. The CDR3 extends over 14 amino acids.

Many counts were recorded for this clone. CDR3 DNA (partial): TGTGCCAGCAGCGCTCTAGCGGGGTTCTCCTACGAG. The encoded protein is CASSALAGFSYE. The full CDR3 protein reads CASSALAGFSYEQYF. The genes are TRBV12-3 or TRBV12-4 and TRBJ2-7; 9 bases map to TRBD2. The read falls 3 residues short of the CDR3 end, and the missing part is taken from the germline J gene. V was clipped by 6 bases and J by 0 bases; unmatched bases: 6. The CDR3 is 15 amino acids.

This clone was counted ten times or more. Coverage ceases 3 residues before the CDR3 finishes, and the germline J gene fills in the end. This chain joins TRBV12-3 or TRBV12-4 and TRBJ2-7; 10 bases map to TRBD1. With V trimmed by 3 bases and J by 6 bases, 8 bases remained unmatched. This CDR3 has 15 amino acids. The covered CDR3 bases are TGTGCCAGCAGTTTCTCGGGACAGGGGAGCATCGAG. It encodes CASSFSGQGSIE. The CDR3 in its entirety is CASSFSGQGSIEQYF.

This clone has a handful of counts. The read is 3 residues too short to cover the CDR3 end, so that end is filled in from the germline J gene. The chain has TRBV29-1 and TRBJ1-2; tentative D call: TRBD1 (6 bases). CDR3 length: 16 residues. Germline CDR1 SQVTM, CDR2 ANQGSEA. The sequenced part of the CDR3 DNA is TGCAGCGTTCAGAAACTAGCGCCAAGAAGGACAGATACC. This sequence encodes CSVQKLAPRRTDT. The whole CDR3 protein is CSVQKLAPRRTDTYTF.

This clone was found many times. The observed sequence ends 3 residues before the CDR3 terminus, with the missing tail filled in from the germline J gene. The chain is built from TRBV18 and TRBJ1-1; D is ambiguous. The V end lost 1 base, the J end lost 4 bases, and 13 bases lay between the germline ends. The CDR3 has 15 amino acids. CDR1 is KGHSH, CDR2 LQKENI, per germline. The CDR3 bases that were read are TGTGCCAGCTCACCACAGGAATCGGGGTTCACTGAA. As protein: CASSPQESGFTE. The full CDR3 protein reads CASSPQESGFTEAFF.